Listed below are T cell receptor beta chains from one sample, sequenced in a study of OX40 agonist ivuxolimab in advanced cancers. Clones were read by immunoSEQ multiplex PCR, and TCRdb kept only the in-frame ones, dropping some. This sample has about 68,000 clones, with more than 75% found just once. The sequencing here drew on CD4+ or CD8+ T cells sorted from blood, taken in a trial of the OX40 agonist ivuxolimab. All receptors come from an adult with an advanced solid tumor such as melanoma, head and neck, liver or kidney cancer. The CDR3 runs from the conserved cysteine through the conserved F or W. D genes are given only for firm matches. Some rows have no size entry. The others give once, few or many, or a class for an expanded clone.

j_call: TRBJ1-5; d_call: NA; clone_size: NA; v_call: TRBV27; cdr3_aa: CASSPGYSQPQHF; cdr3_nt: TGTGCCAGCAGTCCAGGGTATTCGCAGCCCCAGCATTTT
j_call: TRBJ2-5; d_call: NA; clone_size: once; v_call: TRBV5-5; cdr3_aa: CASLRGGQETQYF; cdr3_nt: TGTGCCAGCCTTAGAGGGGGCCAAGAGACCCAGTACTTC
j_call: TRBJ1-1; d_call: NA; clone_size: NA; v_call: TRBV7-9; cdr3_aa: CASSLGAAGREAFF; cdr3_nt: TGTGCCAGCAGCTTAGGGGCCGCAGGAAGAGAAGCTTTCTTT
j_call: TRBJ1-2; d_call: TRBD1; clone_size: few; v_call: TRBV5-5; cdr3_aa: CASSSRQGNYGYTF; cdr3_nt: TGTGCCAGCAGCTCGAGACAGGGGAACTATGGCTACACCTTC
j_call: TRBJ1-1; d_call: TRBD1; clone_size: NA; v_call: TRBV11-2; cdr3_aa: CASSAGTGGEAFF; cdr3_nt: TGTGCCAGCAGCGCCGGGACAGGGGGTGAAGCTTTCTTT
j_call: TRBJ2-4; d_call: NA; clone_size: few; v_call: TRBV5-1; cdr3_aa: CASSLARGRIQYF; cdr3_nt: TGCGCCAGCAGCTTGGCCAGGGGACGTATTCAGTACTTC
j_call: TRBJ1-1; d_call: NA; clone_size: NA; v_call: TRBV27; cdr3_aa: CASSLERARTEAFF; cdr3_nt: TGTGCCAGCAGTTTAGAGCGGGCGCGAACTGAAGCTTTCTTT
j_call: TRBJ2-5; d_call: NA; clone_size: NA; v_call: TRBV6-6; cdr3_aa: CASRTGVETQYF; cdr3_nt: TGTGCCAGCCGTACGGGAGTAGAGACCCAGTACTTC
j_call: TRBJ1-1; d_call: NA; clone_size: once; v_call: TRBV9; cdr3_aa: CASSVLPQENTEAFF; cdr3_nt: TGTGCCAGCAGCGTACTCCCTCAGGAGAACACTGAAGCTTTCTTT
j_call: TRBJ2-1; d_call: TRBD1; clone_size: NA; v_call: TRBV6-4; cdr3_aa: CASSPGQGTDEQFF; cdr3_nt: TGTGCCAGCAGCCCGGGACAGGGGACGGATGAGCAGTTCTTC
j_call: TRBJ2-5; d_call: NA; clone_size: NA; v_call: TRBV5-1; cdr3_aa: CASSLVQGGLETQYF; cdr3_nt: TGCGCCAGCAGCTTGGTACAGGGTGGTTTGGAGACCCAGTACTTC
j_call: TRBJ1-5; d_call: TRBD1; clone_size: NA; v_call: TRBV19; cdr3_aa: CASSSQGFSNQPQHF; cdr3_nt: TGTGCCAGTAGTTCACAGGGGTTTAGCAATCAGCCCCAGCATTTT
j_call: TRBJ1-1; d_call: NA; clone_size: NA; v_call: TRBV5-1; cdr3_aa: CAGSLSSRDTEAFF; cdr3_nt: TGCGCCGGCAGCTTGTCGTCGCGGGACACTGAAGCTTTCTTT
j_call: TRBJ2-7; d_call: NA; clone_size: NA; v_call: TRBV6-5; cdr3_aa: CASSYSGTGIYEQYF; cdr3_nt: TGTGCCAGCAGTTACTCTGGGACGGGAATCTACGAGCAGTACTTC
j_call: TRBJ1-2; d_call: NA; clone_size: NA; v_call: TRBV6-1; cdr3_aa: CASSEGGRPTSYTF; cdr3_nt: TGTGCCAGCAGTGAAGGGGGGAGACCCACTAGCTACACCTTC
j_call: TRBJ1-2; d_call: NA; clone_size: NA; v_call: TRBV30; cdr3_aa: CAWSGSAPYGYTF; cdr3_nt: TGTGCCTGGAGTGGAAGTGCCCCCTATGGCTACACCTTC
j_call: TRBJ1-2; d_call: NA; clone_size: NA; v_call: TRBV5-1; cdr3_aa: CASSYLSLDPYGYTF; cdr3_nt: TGCGCCAGCAGCTATCTATCCCTAGACCCCTATGGCTACACCTTC
j_call: TRBJ1-5; d_call: NA; clone_size: NA; v_call: TRBV18; cdr3_aa: CASSPADLFNQPQHF; cdr3_nt: TGTGCCAGCTCACCAGCCGACCTTTTCAATCAGCCCCAGCATTTT
j_call: TRBJ1-2; d_call: NA; clone_size: once; v_call: TRBV6-5; cdr3_aa: CASSYTLDGYTF; cdr3_nt: TGTGCCAGCAGTTACACCCTCGATGGCTACACCTTC
j_call: TRBJ2-7; d_call: NA; clone_size: NA; v_call: TRBV7-9; cdr3_aa: CASSPSGFYEQYF; cdr3_nt: TGTGCCAGCAGCCCCAGTGGATTCTACGAGCAGTACTTC
j_call: TRBJ1-5; d_call: TRBD1; clone_size: NA; v_call: TRBV7-9; cdr3_aa: CASSSGQTSNQPQHF; cdr3_nt: TGTGCCAGCAGCTCGGGACAGACGAGCAATCAGCCCCAGCATTTT
j_call: TRBJ1-1; d_call: TRBD1; clone_size: NA; v_call: TRBV7-9; cdr3_aa: CASSLTGGTEAFF; cdr3_nt: TGTGCCAGCAGCCTGACAGGGGGCACTGAAGCTTTCTTT
j_call: TRBJ2-7; d_call: NA; clone_size: NA; v_call: TRBV7-9; cdr3_aa: CASSFSGGYEQYF; cdr3_nt: TGTGCCAGCAGCTTCTCCGGGGGCTACGAGCAGTACTTC
j_call: TRBJ2-4; d_call: TRBD2; clone_size: once; v_call: TRBV7-2; cdr3_aa: CASSRSGTGGVQYF; cdr3_nt: TGTGCCAGCAGCCGGTCAGGGACGGGAGGAGTTCAGTACTTC
j_call: TRBJ2-3; d_call: NA; clone_size: NA; v_call: TRBV11-2; cdr3_aa: CASSSPNYGASTDTQYF; cdr3_nt: TGTGCCAGCAGCTCGCCAAATTATGGCGCGAGCACAGATACGCAGTATTTT
j_call: TRBJ2-5; d_call: NA; clone_size: NA; v_call: TRBV27; cdr3_aa: CASRPYRVGAETQYF; cdr3_nt: TGTGCCAGCAGGCCCTACAGGGTCGGTGCGGAGACCCAGTACTTC
j_call: TRBJ1-6; d_call: NA; clone_size: NA; v_call: TRBV6-6; cdr3_aa: CASEPWVPARSPLHF; cdr3_nt: TGTGCCAGCGAACCTTGGGTCCCAGCAAGATCACCCCTCCACTTT
j_call: TRBJ1-2; d_call: TRBD1; clone_size: NA; v_call: TRBV4-3; cdr3_aa: CASSQDFGQGINYGYTF; cdr3_nt: TGCGCCAGCAGCCAAGATTTTGGACAGGGAATCAACTATGGCTACACCTTC
j_call: TRBJ2-5; d_call: NA; clone_size: NA; v_call: TRBV7-9; cdr3_aa: CASSPGLAGKETQYF; cdr3_nt: TGTGCCAGCAGCCCAGGGTTGGCGGGTAAAGAGACCCAGTACTTC
j_call: TRBJ1-1; d_call: NA; clone_size: once; v_call: TRBV7-9; cdr3_aa: CASSNRDTEAFF; cdr3_nt: TGTGCCAGCAGCAACCGGGACACTGAAGCTTTCTTT
j_call: TRBJ1-2; d_call: NA; clone_size: once; v_call: TRBV2; cdr3_aa: CASHSDTRDYGYTF; cdr3_nt: TGTGCCAGCCACTCAGACACTCGAGACTATGGCTACACCTTC
j_call: TRBJ2-3; d_call: TRBD1; clone_size: NA; v_call: TRBV5-4; cdr3_aa: CASSLGTGQEGTDTQYF; cdr3_nt: TGTGCCAGCAGCTTGGGGACGGGACAGGAGGGCACAGATACGCAGTATTTT
j_call: TRBJ2-1; d_call: NA; clone_size: NA; v_call: TRBV5-1; cdr3_aa: CASSLARSGIRSYNEQFF; cdr3_nt: TGCGCCAGCAGCTTGGCTCGTTCAGGCATCAGGTCCTACAATGAGCAGTTCTTC
j_call: TRBJ2-7; d_call: NA; clone_size: NA; v_call: TRBV7-9; cdr3_aa: CASSSSGGIYEQYF; cdr3_nt: TGTGCCAGCAGCTCTAGTGGCGGAATCTACGAGCAGTACTTC
j_call: TRBJ2-7; d_call: TRBD1; clone_size: NA; v_call: TRBV7-2; cdr3_aa: CASSDTDRDHYEQYF; cdr3_nt: TGTGCCAGCAGCGATACGGACAGGGACCACTACGAGCAGTACTTC
j_call: TRBJ2-5; d_call: TRBD1; clone_size: NA; v_call: TRBV6-5; cdr3_aa: CASSRTGKETQYF; cdr3_nt: TGTGCCAGCAGTCGGACAGGGAAAGAGACCCAGTACTTC
j_call: TRBJ1-1; d_call: NA; clone_size: NA; v_call: TRBV7-9; cdr3_aa: CASSLFPKNTEAFF; cdr3_nt: TGTGCCAGCAGCTTATTCCCGAAGAACACTGAAGCTTTCTTT
j_call: TRBJ1-2; d_call: TRBD1; clone_size: NA; v_call: TRBV2; cdr3_aa: CASSRQGNGYTF; cdr3_nt: TGTGCCAGCAGCCGACAGGGGAATGGCTACACCTTC
j_call: TRBJ1-5; d_call: NA; clone_size: NA; v_call: TRBV18; cdr3_aa: CASSPQGDQPQHF; cdr3_nt: TGTGCCAGCTCACCTCAGGGCGATCAGCCCCAGCATTTT
j_call: TRBJ1-6; d_call: NA; clone_size: NA; v_call: TRBV5-1; cdr3_aa: CASSLGISWSGDSPLHF; cdr3_nt: TGCGCCAGCAGCTTGGGAATCAGTTGGTCGGGGGATTCACCCCTCCACTTT
j_call: TRBJ1-5; d_call: TRBD1; clone_size: few; v_call: TRBV19; cdr3_aa: CASSTDRDQPQHF; cdr3_nt: TGTGCCAGTAGTACCGACAGGGATCAGCCCCAGCATTTT
j_call: TRBJ2-5; d_call: TRBD2; clone_size: NA; v_call: TRBV7-9; cdr3_aa: CASSLSLAGVSGTQYF; cdr3_nt: TGTGCCAGCAGCTTATCCCTTGCGGGAGTCTCTGGGACCCAGTACTTC
j_call: TRBJ2-1; d_call: NA; clone_size: once; v_call: TRBV6-5; cdr3_aa: CASSYQDNTQQFF; cdr3_nt: TGTGCCAGCAGTTACCAGGACAACACGCAGCAGTTCTTC
j_call: TRBJ2-3; d_call: TRBD2; clone_size: NA; v_call: TRBV5-4; cdr3_aa: CASTLAGEYTDTQYF; cdr3_nt: TGTGCCAGCACCCTCGCGGGGGAATACACAGATACGCAGTATTTT
j_call: TRBJ2-7; d_call: NA; clone_size: NA; v_call: TRBV15; cdr3_aa: CATSRDVVDVREQYF; cdr3_nt: TGTGCCACCAGCAGAGATGTGGTGGACGTGCGGGAGCAGTACTTC
j_call: TRBJ1-1; d_call: NA; clone_size: NA; v_call: TRBV5-1; cdr3_aa: CASGSRGDTEAFF; cdr3_nt: TGCGCCAGTGGCTCTCGGGGGGACACTGAAGCTTTCTTT
j_call: TRBJ2-2; d_call: NA; clone_size: NA; v_call: TRBV11-2; cdr3_aa: CASSPLNHRELFF; cdr3_nt: TGTGCCAGCAGCCCTTTAAACCACCGGGAGCTGTTTTTT
j_call: TRBJ2-7; d_call: TRBD2; clone_size: NA; v_call: TRBV6-6; cdr3_aa: CASSLSGMGYEQYF; cdr3_nt: TGTGCCAGCAGTCTTAGCGGGATGGGCTACGAGCAGTACTTC
j_call: TRBJ2-3; d_call: NA; clone_size: NA; v_call: TRBV11-3; cdr3_aa: CASSLSPGTDTQYF; cdr3_nt: TGTGCCAGCAGCTTAAGTCCGGGCACAGATACGCAGTATTTT
j_call: TRBJ1-1; d_call: TRBD1; clone_size: NA; v_call: TRBV7-3; cdr3_aa: CASSSGRGTEAFF; cdr3_nt: TGTGCCAGCAGCTCAGGCAGGGGGACTGAAGCTTTCTTT
j_call: TRBJ2-7; d_call: TRBD2; clone_size: NA; v_call: TRBV29-1; cdr3_aa: CSGGLAGYEQYF; cdr3_nt: TGCAGCGGTGGACTAGCGGGATACGAGCAGTACTTC